This T cell receptor beta chain was identified in a study of somatic mutations in cytotoxic T cells in rheumatoid arthritis. Study-wide background: Including V beta1+ cells that were sequenced for TCRB, some T-cell populations stained with V beta antibodies were flow-sorted at nearly 100% purity. Study-wide results and caveats: Antigens recognized by the expanded CD8+ clones were unknown.

The CDR3 is made up of 19 amino acids. As concerns this clone: Its antigen is currently unknown.

Using immunoSEQ multiplex PCR, the repertoire was profiled, and TCRdb retains in-frame clones only, with some absent. This sample has about 11,000 clones, with about 70% found just once. Isolating CD4+ and CD8+ cells involved positive magnetic bead selection on an AutoMACS. Their purity was then checked by flow cytometry. The rearrangement joins TRBV21-1 to TRBJ2-5; no check of the table's D call, TRBD2, against the DNA was made. TRBV21-1 corresponds to a pseudogene. The receptor was isolated from a man aged 60-69 years in good health. The sample comprised CD8+ T cells sorted from blood. CDR3 in amino acids: CASSKAEGGSPSTAETQYF. In DNA form, the CDR3 reads TGTGCCAGCAGCAAAGCGGAGGGAGGCTCTCCCTCTACCGCAGAGACCCAGTACTTC.